The 15 T cell receptor beta chains below come from one sample, sequenced in a study of a mutant IDH1 vaccine in newly diagnosed glioma. No antigens are known for them. The time point here: week 23, last vaccination. Vaccination used 300 ug of mutant IDH1 20-mer peptide per dose, with topical imiquimod. Measured with immunoSEQ multiplex PCR; TCRdb has only the in-frame clones, and not every one. The table has some 80,000 clones, approximately 89% seen once. This material consisted of PBMCs, taken from a glioma patient whose treatment included an IDH1 peptide vaccine. All receptors derive from a woman in her fifties or sixties with glioma.

The V call is TRBV6-6, the J call TRBJ2-7; D remains unclear. Germline V gives CDR1 MNHNY, CDR2 SVGAGI (reference sequence). The CDR3 is made up of 13 amino acids. The V gene lost 0 bases and the J gene lost 4 bases, with 7 bases spanning the gap. Here the CDR3 DNA reads TGTGCCAGCAGTTACTCGCTGGGTTACGAGCAGTACTTC. It translates to CASSYSLGYEQYF.

V usage is TRBV27 and J usage is TRBJ2-5; D is possibly TRBD2 (5 bases). The tail of the sequence fits TRBJ2-7 better, so the J call may be wrong. The CDR3 runs to 12 residues. From germline, CDR1 is MNHEY and CDR2 SMNVEV (reference sequence). The CDR3 reads CASLGSSYEQYF. CDR3 DNA: TGTGCCAGCTTGGGGAGCTCCTACGAGCAGTACTTC.

Comments on this clone: The same CDR3 also results from other DNA sequences found in this sample. The gene calls are TRBV5-1 and TRBJ1-3, with 11 bases aligning to TRBD1. The V gene end was trimmed by 2 bases and the J gene end by 0 bases; junction bases not matched to a gene: 1. Germline CDR1 is SGHRS and CDR2 is YFSETQ. The CDR3 runs 16 residues. The CDR3 DNA is TGCGCCAGCAGCTTAGGGACAGGGGGCTCTGGAAACACCATATATTTT. Translated, it gives CASSLGTGGSGNTIYF.

This chain uses TRBV27 with TRBJ1-2; tentative D call: TRBD1 (6 bases). Trimming left V 0 bases short and J 0 bases short, with 8 bases between. The CDR3 extends over 15 amino acids. Germline assignment: CDR1 MNHEY and CDR2 SMNVEV (reference sequence). CDR3 region: CASSLSPGANYGYTF. Written as DNA, the CDR3 is TGTGCCAGCAGTTTATCGCCAGGGGCTAACTATGGCTACACCTTC.

J is TRBJ1-5 and V is TRBV19; D not certain. V shed 8 bases and J shed 1 base, with 6 bases lying between them. Germline assignment: CDR1 LNHDA and CDR2 SQIVND (reference sequence). The CDR3 has 12 amino acids. CDR3 in amino acids: CASRGSNQPQHF. The DNA for the CDR3 is TGTGCCAGTCGCGGGAGCAATCAGCCCCAGCATTTT.

The chain is built from TRBV18 and TRBJ1-4, with D maybe TRBD1 (5 bases). Germline-derived CDR1 and CDR2 are KGHSH and LQKENI. V lost 3 bases to trimming and J lost 7 bases, with 12 bases between them. This CDR3 is 14 amino acids long. CDR3 protein: CASSPPTGTEKLFF. CDR3 DNA sequence: TGTGCCAGCTCACCCCCGACCGGGACTGAAAAACTGTTTTTT.

V usage is TRBV19 and J usage is TRBJ1-6; D remains unclear. Germline-derived CDR1 and CDR2 are LNHDA and SQIVND (reference sequence). Trimming removed 3 bases at V and 10 bases at J, with 16 bases between. This CDR3 region has 15 residues. CDR3 sequence (DNA): TGTGCCAGTAGTATCGGACTACTCCCCGTCTCACCCCTCCACTTT. Its protein is CASSIGLLPVSPLHF.

V gene TRBV6-4 combines with J gene TRBJ2-7; TRBD1 agrees at 7 bases. Per germline, CDR1 MRHNA and CDR2 SNTAGT. This CDR3 contains 14 residues. After removal of 5 bases from V and 2 bases from J, the junction contained 6 bases not matched to a gene. CDR3 in DNA: TGTGCCAGCAGTAACGGACAGGAAACCTACGAGCAGTACTTC. This sequence encodes CASSNGQETYEQYF.

The rearrangement joins TRBV4-1 to TRBJ1-4, with D possibly TRBD1 on 6 matching bases. The V end was cut by 2 bases, the J end by 8 bases, with 18 bases between. This CDR3 spans 16 amino acids. CDR1 is MGHRA, CDR2 YSYEKL, per germline. The DNA of the CDR3 is TGCGCCAGCAGCCAACTCGGGGGCGGAGAGGGAGAAAAACTGTTTTTT. As protein: CASSQLGGGEGEKLFF.

The V call is TRBV28, the J call TRBJ2-3; TRBD1 is a possible D gene (5 bases). Trimming took 7 bases from V and 4 from J, leaving 15 bases between them. This CDR3 has 14 amino acids. The germline V gene has CDR1 MDHEN and CDR2 SYDVKM. Here the CDR3 DNA reads TGTGCCAGCACGGACGTCCAAGGGGCAGATACGCAGTATTTT. This encodes CASTDVQGADTQYF.

This rearrangement joins TRBV30 to TRBJ1-4; TRBD1 matches at 7 bases. CDR1 and CDR2 (germline): GTSNPN, SVGIG (reference sequence). The V and J ends lost 1 base and 0 bases, in that order; junction bases with no gene match: 11. This CDR3 has 18 residues. The CDR3 region has the DNA TGTGCCTGGAGTGGAAGAAGGGGGCACCTTGCAACTAATGAAAAACTGTTTTTT. Its translation is CAWSGRRGHLATNEKLFF. Together with reference TRBV30 and TRBJ1-4, the CDR3 gives the full variable domain: SQTIHQWPATLVQPVGSPLSLECTVEGTSNPNLYWYRQAAGRGLQLLFYSVGIGQISSEVPQNLSASRPQDRQFILSSKKLLLSDSGFYLCAWSGRRGHLATNEKLFFGSGTQLSVL.

The chain uses TRBV4-1 and TRBJ2-5, with unresolved D. CDR1 and CDR2 from the germline V gene are MGHRA and YSYEKL. The CDR3 loop spans 15 amino acids. V lost 0 bases, J lost 2 bases, and 10 bases lay in between. Here the CDR3 reads CASSQDAREQETQYF. CDR3 sequence (DNA): TGCGCCAGCAGCCAAGATGCCAGAGAACAAGAGACCCAGTACTTC.

This rearrangement joins TRBV27 to TRBJ2-5; D possibly corresponds to TRBD2 (6 bases). The last part of the DNA fits TRBJ2-7 better; the J call may be wrong. The CDR3 totals 14 residues. CDR1 and CDR2 (germline): MNHEY, SMNVEV (reference sequence). This CDR3 is CASSLNGGGGEQYF. For the CDR3, the DNA is TGTGCCAGCAGTTTAAACGGGGGAGGAGGCGAGCAGTACTTC.

The chain carries TRBV5-1 and TRBJ2-5; TRBD1 aligns across 10 bases. The CDR3 extends over 13 amino acids. V dropped 2 bases and J dropped 12; count of bases not matched to a gene: 7. CDR1 and CDR2 from the germline V gene are SGHRS and YFSETQ. CDR3 residues: CASSLGTGDPEYF. CDR3 bases: TGCGCCAGCAGCTTAGGGACAGGGGATCCGGAGTACTTC. Complete variable domain (other parts from reference TRBV5-1 and TRBJ2-5): KAGVTQTPRYLIKTRGQQVTLSCSPISGHRSVSWYQQTPGQGLQFLFEYFSETQRNKGNFPGRFSGRQFSNSRSEMNVSTLELGDSALYLCASSLGTGDPEYFGPGTRLLVL.

The chain joins TRBV5-1 to TRBJ1-5; tentative D call: TRBD1 (6 bases). V lost 4 bases and J 0 bases, leaving 14 bases between the germline ends. CDR1 is SGHRS, CDR2 YFSETQ, per germline. This CDR3 spans 16 amino acids. The CDR3 sequence: CASSQAGQYSNQPQHF. The DNA of the CDR3 is TGCGCCAGCAGCCAGGCCGGACAGTATAGCAATCAGCCCCAGCATTTT. Using reference TRBV5-1 and TRBJ1-5 for the parts outside the CDR3, the full variable domain is KAGVTQTPRYLIKTRGQQVTLSCSPISGHRSVSWYQQTPGQGLQFLFEYFSETQRNKGNFPGRFSGRQFSNSRSEMNVSTLELGDSALYLCASSQAGQYSNQPQHFGDGTRLSIL.